These 21 T cell receptor beta chains came from one sample sequenced in a study of blood T cell repertoires in COVID-19. Produced via immunoSEQ multiplex PCR; TCRdb's table is partial and in-frame only. Among more than 350,000 clones listed, 89% were seen once. Sequencing was performed on peripheral blood. The origin of the receptors is a woman in her twenties or thirties with COVID-19, enrolled during active disease.

This clone was observed a few times. The chain joins TRBV2 to TRBJ2-2, with no clear D. This CDR3 region has 12 residues. Trimming left V 7 bases short and J 1 base short, with 4 bases between. Germline CDR1 is SNHLY and CDR2 is FYNNEI. The CDR3 DNA follows: TGTGCCAGCACGGGGAACACCGGGGAGCTGTTTTTT. It yields the protein CASTGNTGELFF. Variable domain in full (rest from reference TRBV2 and TRBJ2-2): EPEVTQTPSHQVTQMGQEVILRCVPISNHLYFYWYRQILGQKVEFLVSFYNNEISEKSEIFDDQFSVERPDGSNFTLKIRSTKLEDSAMYFCASTGNTGELFFGEGSRLTVL.

The V call is TRBV27, the J call TRBJ1-6, with a possible D match to TRBD1 (6 bases). Trimming pared 4 bases from V and 1 base from J, leaving 17 bases between. CDR1 MNHEY and CDR2 SMNVEV come from the germline V gene (reference sequence). This CDR3 is 18 amino acids long. CDR3 protein: CASSSTFQGTSYNSPLHF. The CDR3 DNA is TGTGCCAGCAGTTCAACCTTTCAGGGGACGTCCTATAATTCACCCCTCCACTTT.

V usage is TRBV19 and J usage is TRBJ1-5; D remains unclear. Per the germline V gene, CDR1 is LNHDA and CDR2 is SQIVND (reference sequence). V was shortened by 6 bases and J by 4 bases, with 13 bases between the two germline ends. The CDR3 is 14 residues long. CDR3 in amino acids: CASSRTRLNQPQHF. Here the CDR3 DNA reads TGTGCCAGTAGCCGGACTAGGTTAAATCAGCCCCAGCATTTT.

This rearrangement joins TRBV6-6 to TRBJ1-5, with a weak D call TRBD1 (6 bases). The V gene's germline CDR1 is MNHNY and CDR2 SVGAGI (reference sequence). This CDR3 region has 14 residues. The ends were cut back, 8 bases at V and 5 bases at J, with 16 bases in the middle. In DNA, the CDR3 is TGTGCCAGCGGACACAGGGTTAGGGATCAGCCCCAGCATTTT. Translation: CASGHRVRDQPQHF.

V is TRBV4-1 and J is TRBJ2-4, with D perhaps TRBD1 (6 bases). CDR1 MGHRA and CDR2 YSYEKL come from the germline V gene. CDR3 length: 17 residues. V lost 0 bases and J 7 bases, leaving 19 bases between the germline ends. This CDR3 is CASSQDFGRGNGNIQYF. As DNA, the CDR3 is TGCGCCAGCAGCCAAGATTTCGGCAGGGGAAACGGGAACATTCAGTACTTC.

V is TRBV5-1 and J is TRBJ2-7, with 9 bases aligning to TRBD1. The germline CDR1 and CDR2 sequences are SGHRS and YFSETQ. V lost 3 bases to trimming and J lost 3 bases; unmatched junction nucleotides: 10. The CDR3 totals 16 residues. CDR3 in DNA: TGCGCCAGCAGCTGGAGCCGGGACAGGGAAATCTACGAGCAGTACTTC. Translating it yields CASSWSRDREIYEQYF. Combining the CDR3 with reference TRBV5-1 and TRBJ2-7 gives the whole variable domain KAGVTQTPRYLIKTRGQQVTLSCSPISGHRSVSWYQQTPGQGLQFLFEYFSETQRNKGNFPGRFSGRQFSNSRSEMNVSTLELGDSALYLCASSWSRDREIYEQYFGPGTRLTVT.

This sequence joins TRBV19 and TRBJ2-5; 10 bases agree with TRBD1. V lost 6 bases and J lost 5; bases outside the gene matches: 6. CDR3 size: 14 residues. The germline CDR1 and CDR2 sequences are LNHDA and SQIVND (reference sequence). CDR3 region: CASRDRGVRETQYF. In DNA, the CDR3 is TGTGCCAGTAGGGACAGGGGGGTTCGGGAGACCCAGTACTTC.

The rearrangement joins TRBV6-5 to TRBJ2-7; perhaps TRBD2 as D (6 bases). The CDR3 has 10 amino acids. Germline lookup yields CDR1 MNHEY and CDR2 SVGAGI. The germline V and J ends were trimmed by 11 bases and 4 bases, with 9 bases remaining between them. In DNA form, the CDR3 reads TGTGCCGTCGGGGGATACGAGCAGTACGTC. As protein: CAVGGYEQYV.

This rearrangement joins TRBV7-2 to TRBJ2-3, with D possibly TRBD2 on 6 matching bases. V was trimmed by 3 bases and J by 1 base, leaving 11 bases between them. The germline V gene has CDR1 SGHTA and CDR2 FQGNSA. This CDR3 region has 15 residues. CDR3 sequence (DNA): TGTGCCAGCAGCTTCGGGAGCGAACGCACAGATACGCAGTATTTT. It is translated as CASSFGSERTDTQYF.

The rearrangement uses TRBV27 and TRBJ1-4; no firm D call. Trimming shortened V by 0 bases and J by 6 bases, and 11 bases separated the two germline ends. The CDR3 sequence is 15 residues long. Germline V gene sequence: CDR1 MNHEY, CDR2 SMNVEV (reference sequence). In nucleotides, the CDR3 is TGTGCCAGCAGTTTATCCCCCCGAGAAGATGAAAAACTGTTTTTT. Amino acids: CASSLSPREDEKLFF.

V usage is TRBV5-4 and J usage is TRBJ2-2, with a weak D call TRBD2 (6 bases). The germline V gene has CDR1 SGHNT and CDR2 YYREEE (reference sequence). Trimming removed 4 bases at V and 5 bases at J, with 15 bases between. The CDR3 length is 15 residues. CDR3: CASSAWGDGTGELFF. In DNA form, the CDR3 reads TGTGCCAGCAGCGCCTGGGGGGACGGGACCGGGGAGCTGTTTTTT.

This clone has a handful of counts. The V and J genes are TRBV7-2 and TRBJ1-1, with 7 nucleotides matching TRBD1. The CDR3 length is 12 residues. Trimming cost V 11 bases and J 1 base; bases outside gene matches: 4. CDR1 and CDR2 from the germline V gene are SGHTA and FQGNSA. The CDR3 DNA reads as TGTGCCGGGACAGAGCAGAACACTGAAGCTTTCTTT. Translation: CAGTEQNTEAFF. Looking up the rest from reference TRBV7-2 and TRBJ1-1 gives the full variable domain: GAGVSQSPSNKVTEKGKDVELRCDPISGHTALYWYRQSLGQGLEFLIYFQGNSAPDKSGLPSDRFSAERTGGSVSTLTIQRTQQEDSAVYLCAGTEQNTEAFFGQGTRLTVV.

The chain employs TRBV19 and TRBJ1-6; D not certain. The V and J ends lost 5 bases and 5 bases respectively, with 13 bases between them. Germline V gene sequence: CDR1 LNHDA, CDR2 SQIVND (reference sequence). The CDR3 is 15 residues long. In nucleotides, the CDR3 is TGTGCCAGTAGTCCCCGTATGGCAGATAATTCACCCCTCCACTTT. It translates to CASSPRMADNSPLHF.

The rearrangement links TRBV27 to TRBJ1-1; maybe TRBD1 (5 bases). Per the germline V gene, CDR1 is MNHEY and CDR2 is SMNVEV (reference sequence). V lost 6 bases and J lost 1, with 15 bases in between. The length of the CDR3 is 15 residues. The CDR3 DNA reads as TGTGCCAGCAGGGCGTGGGACTTTCAGAACACTGAAGCTTTCTTT. Amino acid sequence: CASRAWDFQNTEAFF.

This clone was seen many times. V is TRBV5-1 and J is TRBJ1-3, with D perhaps TRBD1 (5 bases). This CDR3 is built from 14 residues. Germline lookup yields CDR1 SGHRS and CDR2 YFSETQ. V lost 0 bases to trimming and J lost 3 bases, with 7 bases between them. CDR3 sequence (DNA): TGCGCCAGCAGCTTGGAAGGGGTTGGAAACACCATATATTTT. Its translation: CASSLEGVGNTIYF.

Details on this clone: One end of the junction does not line up with germline, which may come from a read error. This chain links TRBV7-7 with TRBJ2-1; 7 bases agree with TRBD1. CDR3 length: 15 residues. CDR1 SSHAT and CDR2 FNYEAQ come from the germline V gene (reference sequence). The CDR3, as DNA: TGTGCTAGCAGCTTAGGGACAGAGCGCTACAATGAGCAGTTCTTC. Its protein is CASSLGTERYNEQFF.

The V and J genes are TRBV4-2 and TRBJ1-1; D not certain. The CDR3 consists of 14 residues. In germline, CDR1 is LGHNA, CDR2 YNFKEQ. The V end lost 4 bases, the J end lost 0 bases, and 9 bases lay between the germline ends. In nucleotides, the CDR3 is TGTGCCAGCAGCCCACGTAGAATGAACACTGAAGCTTTCTTT. Translating it yields CASSPRRMNTEAFF.

This clone appeared a few times. The chain uses TRBV11-2 and TRBJ2-2; tentative D call: TRBD2 (5 bases). V was trimmed by 1 base and J by 4 bases, leaving 7 bases between them. This CDR3 spans 14 amino acids. CDR1 is SGHAT and CDR2 is FQNNGV in the germline V gene. The CDR3 sequence: CASSLGLRTGELFF. The CDR3 nucleotides read TGTGCCAGCAGCTTAGGACTACGCACCGGGGAGCTGTTTTTT. Variable domain in full (rest from reference TRBV11-2 and TRBJ2-2): EAGVAQSPRYKIIEKRQSVAFWCNPISGHATLYWYQQILGQGPKLLIQFQNNGVVDDSQLPKDRFSAERLKGVDSTLKIQPAKLEDSAVYLCASSLGLRTGELFFGEGSRLTVL.

The chain links TRBV7-8 to TRBJ1-2; 7 nucleotides line up with TRBD1. CDR3 length: 17 residues. CDR1 and CDR2 from the germline V gene are SGHVS and FQNEAQ. J was trimmed by 4 bases and V by 5 bases; bases with no gene match: 16. In DNA form, the CDR3 reads TGTGCCAGCAGCCCCCGATCTTCCGGGACAGCTTTCTATGGCTACACCTTC. This sequence encodes CASSPRSSGTAFYGYTF.

The chain uses TRBV5-4 and TRBJ2-7; no clear D gene. The CDR3 totals 15 residues. V dropped 4 bases and J dropped 2 bases, with 16 bases sitting between them. Germline V gene sequence: CDR1 SGHNT, CDR2 YYREEE (reference sequence). CDR3 residues: CASSPHPGRTYEQYV. DNA for the CDR3: TGTGCCAGCAGCCCCCATCCGGGTCGTACCTACGAGCAGTACGTC.

The gene calls are TRBV30 and TRBJ2-3, with 10 bases matching TRBD2. CDR1 is GTSNPN and CDR2 is SVGIG in the germline V gene (reference sequence). The CDR3 has 15 residues. The V gene end was trimmed by 1 base and the J gene end by 2 bases; junction bases not matched to a gene: 3. The CDR3 nucleotides are TGTGCCTGGAGTGGAGCGGGAGGGCCCACAGATACGCAGTATTTT. Residues: CAWSGAGGPTDTQYF.